This paragraph covers one T cell receptor (beta chain) sequence. Its specificity is not known. Germline V CDR1 and CDR2: SGHRS, YFSETQ. CDR3 size: 14 residues. The sample comes from a study of post-analysis software for immune sequencing data. Findings and limits, study-wide: Higher frequency in patients than in controls was seen for about five TRBV segments, with TRBV5-6, TRBV5-1 and TRBV20-1 among them. Controls showed significantly higher normalized Chao1 diversity than did multiple sclerosis patients.

cDNA libraries for TCR beta contained unique molecular identifiers. TCRdb processed the PCR reads anew with MiXCR; each CDR3 protein has one entry. The table includes 700,000 to 800,000 distinct CDR3 sequences, 25% to 30% detected once. J is TRBJ2-5 and V is TRBV5-1; D gene unclear. The DNA end is a closer match to TRBJ2-7, so the J assignment may be wrong. Sequenced sample: blood. This clonotype was obtained from a girl aged 5-17 years with multiple sclerosis. This CDR3 reads CASSFRAPRDEQYF. The CDR3 coding sequence is TGCGCCAGCAGCTTTCGCGCCCCGAGAGACGAGCAGTACTTC.